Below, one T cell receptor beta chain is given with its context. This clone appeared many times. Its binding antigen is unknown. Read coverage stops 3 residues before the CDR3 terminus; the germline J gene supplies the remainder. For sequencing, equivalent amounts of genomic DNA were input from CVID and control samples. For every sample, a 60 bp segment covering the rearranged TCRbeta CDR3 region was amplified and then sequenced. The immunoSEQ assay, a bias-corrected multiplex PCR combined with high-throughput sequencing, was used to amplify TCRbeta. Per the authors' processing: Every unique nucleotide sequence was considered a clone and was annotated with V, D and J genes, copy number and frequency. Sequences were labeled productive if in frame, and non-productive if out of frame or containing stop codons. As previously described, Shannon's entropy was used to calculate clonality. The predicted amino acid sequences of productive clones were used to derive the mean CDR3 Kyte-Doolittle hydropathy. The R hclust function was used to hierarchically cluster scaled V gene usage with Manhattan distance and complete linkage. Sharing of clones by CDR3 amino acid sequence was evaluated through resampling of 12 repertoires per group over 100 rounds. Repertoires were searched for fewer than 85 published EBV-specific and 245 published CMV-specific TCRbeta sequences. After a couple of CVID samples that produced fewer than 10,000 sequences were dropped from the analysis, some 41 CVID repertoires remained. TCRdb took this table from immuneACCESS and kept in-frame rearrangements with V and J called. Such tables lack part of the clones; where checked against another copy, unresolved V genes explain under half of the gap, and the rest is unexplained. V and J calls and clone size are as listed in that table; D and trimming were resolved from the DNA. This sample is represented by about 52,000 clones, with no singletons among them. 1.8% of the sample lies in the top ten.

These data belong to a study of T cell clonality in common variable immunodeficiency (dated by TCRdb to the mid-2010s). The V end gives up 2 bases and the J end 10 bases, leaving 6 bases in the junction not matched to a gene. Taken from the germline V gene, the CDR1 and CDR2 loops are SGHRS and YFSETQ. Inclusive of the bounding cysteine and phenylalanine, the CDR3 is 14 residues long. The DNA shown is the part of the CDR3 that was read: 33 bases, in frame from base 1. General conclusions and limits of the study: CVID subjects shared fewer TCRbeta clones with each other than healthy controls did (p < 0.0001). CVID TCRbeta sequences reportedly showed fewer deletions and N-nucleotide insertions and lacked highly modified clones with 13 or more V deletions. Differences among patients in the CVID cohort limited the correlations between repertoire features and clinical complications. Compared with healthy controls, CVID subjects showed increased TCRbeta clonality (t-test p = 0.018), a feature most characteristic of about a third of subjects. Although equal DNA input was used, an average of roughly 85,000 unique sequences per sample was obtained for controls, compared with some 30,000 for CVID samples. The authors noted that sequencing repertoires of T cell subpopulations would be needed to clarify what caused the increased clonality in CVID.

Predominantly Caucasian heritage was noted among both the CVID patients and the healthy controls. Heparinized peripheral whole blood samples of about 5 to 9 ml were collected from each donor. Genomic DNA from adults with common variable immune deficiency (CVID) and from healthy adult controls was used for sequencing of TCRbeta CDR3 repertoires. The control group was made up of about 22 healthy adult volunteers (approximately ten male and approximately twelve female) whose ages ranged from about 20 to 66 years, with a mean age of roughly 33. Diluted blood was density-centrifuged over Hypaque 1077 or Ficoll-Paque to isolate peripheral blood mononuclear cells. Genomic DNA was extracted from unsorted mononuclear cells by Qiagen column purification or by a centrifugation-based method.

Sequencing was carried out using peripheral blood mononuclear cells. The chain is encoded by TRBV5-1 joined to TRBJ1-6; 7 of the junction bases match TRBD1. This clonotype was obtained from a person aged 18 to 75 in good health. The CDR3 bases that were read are TGCGCCAGCAGCTTACAGGGGTCGGGGTCACCC. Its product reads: CASSLQGSGSP. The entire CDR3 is CASSLQGSGSPLHF.